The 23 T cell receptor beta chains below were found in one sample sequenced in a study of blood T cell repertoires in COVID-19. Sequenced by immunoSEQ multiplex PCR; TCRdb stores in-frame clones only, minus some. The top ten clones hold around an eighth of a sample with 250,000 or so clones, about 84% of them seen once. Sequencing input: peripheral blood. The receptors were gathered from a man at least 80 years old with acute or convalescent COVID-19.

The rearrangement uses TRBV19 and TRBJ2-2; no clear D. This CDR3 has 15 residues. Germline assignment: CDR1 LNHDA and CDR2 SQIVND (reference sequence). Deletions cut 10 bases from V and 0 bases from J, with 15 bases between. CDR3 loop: CAIPASNANTGELFF. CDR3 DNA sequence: TGTGCCATCCCCGCGAGTAACGCGAACACCGGGGAGCTGTTTTTT.

CDR3 region: CSASEDSYGYTF. CDR3 nucleotide sequence: TGCAGTGCTAGTGAGGACAGCTATGGCTACACCTTC. This chain links TRBV20-1 with TRBJ1-2, with D maybe TRBD1 (6 bases). Per germline, CDR1 DFQATT and CDR2 SNEGSKA (reference sequence). This CDR3 is built from 12 residues. Between the trimmed V and J ends, which lost 3 bases and 4 bases, there was a span of 9 bases.

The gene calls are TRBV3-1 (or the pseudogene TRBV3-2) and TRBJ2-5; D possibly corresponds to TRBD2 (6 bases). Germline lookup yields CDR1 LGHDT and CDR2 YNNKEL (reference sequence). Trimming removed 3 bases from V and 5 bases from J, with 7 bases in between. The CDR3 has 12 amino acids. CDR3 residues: CASSHRGETQYF. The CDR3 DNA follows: TGTGCCAGCAGCCATCGGGGGGAGACCCAGTACTTC.

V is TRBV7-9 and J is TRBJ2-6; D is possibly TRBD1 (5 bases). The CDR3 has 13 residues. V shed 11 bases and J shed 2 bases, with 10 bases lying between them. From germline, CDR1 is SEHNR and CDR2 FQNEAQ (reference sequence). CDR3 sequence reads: CASTDPGANVLTF. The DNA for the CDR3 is TGTGCCTCGACAGACCCTGGGGCCAACGTCCTGACTTTC.

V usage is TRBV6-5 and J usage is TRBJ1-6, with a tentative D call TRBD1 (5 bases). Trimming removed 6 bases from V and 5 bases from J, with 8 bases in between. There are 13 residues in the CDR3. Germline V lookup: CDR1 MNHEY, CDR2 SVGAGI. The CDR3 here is CASSPTDNSPLHF. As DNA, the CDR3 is TGTGCCAGCAGCCCGACAGATAATTCACCCCTCCACTTT.

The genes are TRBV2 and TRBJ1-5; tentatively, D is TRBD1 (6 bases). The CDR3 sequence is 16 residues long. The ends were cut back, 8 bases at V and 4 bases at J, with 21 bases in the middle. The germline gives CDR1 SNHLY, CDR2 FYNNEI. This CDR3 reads CASGQGLGGGNQPQHF. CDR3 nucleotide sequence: TGTGCCAGCGGGCAGGGACTAGGGGGAGGTAATCAGCCCCAGCATTTT.

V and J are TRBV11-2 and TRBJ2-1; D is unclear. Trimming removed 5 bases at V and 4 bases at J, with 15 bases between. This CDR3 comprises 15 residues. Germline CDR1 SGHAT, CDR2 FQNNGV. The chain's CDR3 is CASSLTELSYNEQFF. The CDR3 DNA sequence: TGTGCCAGCAGCCTTACTGAGCTTTCATACAATGAGCAGTTCTTC.

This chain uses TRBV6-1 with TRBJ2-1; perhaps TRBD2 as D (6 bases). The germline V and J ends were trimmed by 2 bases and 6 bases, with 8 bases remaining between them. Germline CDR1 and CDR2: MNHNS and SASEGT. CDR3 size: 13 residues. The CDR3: CASSEQLANEQFF. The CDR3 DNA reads TGTGCCAGCAGTGAACAACTAGCCAATGAGCAGTTCTTC.

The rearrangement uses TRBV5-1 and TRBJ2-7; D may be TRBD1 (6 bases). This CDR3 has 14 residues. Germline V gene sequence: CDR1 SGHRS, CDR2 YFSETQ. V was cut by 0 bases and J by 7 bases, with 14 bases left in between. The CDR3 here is CASSLEGQNYEQYF. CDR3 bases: TGCGCCAGCAGCTTGGAAGGACAGAACTATGAGCAGTACTTC.

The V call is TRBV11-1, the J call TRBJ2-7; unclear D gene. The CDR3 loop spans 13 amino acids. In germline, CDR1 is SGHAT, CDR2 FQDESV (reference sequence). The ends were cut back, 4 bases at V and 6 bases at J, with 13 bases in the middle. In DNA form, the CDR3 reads TGTGCCAGCAGCTACGGAGAGAAGCGCGAGCAGTACTTC. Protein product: CASSYGEKREQYF.

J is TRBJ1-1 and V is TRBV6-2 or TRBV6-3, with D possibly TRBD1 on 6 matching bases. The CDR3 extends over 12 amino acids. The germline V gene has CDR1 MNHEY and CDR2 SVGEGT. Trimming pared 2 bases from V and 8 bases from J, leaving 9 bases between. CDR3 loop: CASSYLGQEAFF. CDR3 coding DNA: TGTGCCAGCAGTTACCTAGGACAGGAAGCTTTCTTT.

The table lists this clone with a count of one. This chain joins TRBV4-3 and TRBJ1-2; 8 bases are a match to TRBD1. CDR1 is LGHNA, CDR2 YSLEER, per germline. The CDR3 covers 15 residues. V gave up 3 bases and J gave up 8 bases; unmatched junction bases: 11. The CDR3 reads CASSHTGTGAGGYTF. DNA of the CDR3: TGCGCCAGCAGCCACACCGGGACAGGAGCCGGGGGCTACACCTTC.

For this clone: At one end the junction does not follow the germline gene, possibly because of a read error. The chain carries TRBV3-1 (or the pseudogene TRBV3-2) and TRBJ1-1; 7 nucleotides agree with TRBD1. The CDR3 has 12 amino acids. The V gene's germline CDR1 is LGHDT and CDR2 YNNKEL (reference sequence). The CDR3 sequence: CASRQGDSEAFF. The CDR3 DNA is TGTGCCAGCAGACAAGGGGACAGCGAAGCTTTCTTT.

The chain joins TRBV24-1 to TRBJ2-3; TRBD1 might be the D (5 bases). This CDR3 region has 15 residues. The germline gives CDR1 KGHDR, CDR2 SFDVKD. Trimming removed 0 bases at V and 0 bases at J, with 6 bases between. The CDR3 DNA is TGTGCCACCAGTGATTTGGGGGCTAGCACAGATACGCAGTATTTT. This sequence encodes CATSDLGASTDTQYF.

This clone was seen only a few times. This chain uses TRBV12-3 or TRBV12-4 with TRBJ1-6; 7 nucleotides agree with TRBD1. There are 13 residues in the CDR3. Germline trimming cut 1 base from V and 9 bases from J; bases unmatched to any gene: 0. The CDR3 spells CASSLDRGSPLHF. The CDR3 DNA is TGTGCCAGCAGTTTAGACAGGGGTTCACCCCTCCACTTT.

The CDR3 DNA reads as TGTGCCAGCAGCGGGGTCGCTGAGCCCCAGCATTTT. This encodes CASSGVAEPQHF. V gene TRBV2 combines with J gene TRBJ1-5, with D hard to call. The CDR3 sequence is 12 residues long. V was trimmed by 6 bases and J by 8 bases, leaving 11 bases between them. Germline CDR1 SNHLY, CDR2 FYNNEI.

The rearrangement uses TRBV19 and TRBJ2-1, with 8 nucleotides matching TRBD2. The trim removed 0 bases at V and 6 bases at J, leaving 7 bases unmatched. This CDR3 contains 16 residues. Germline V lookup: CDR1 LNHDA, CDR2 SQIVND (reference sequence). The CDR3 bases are TGTGCCAGTAGTATAGATGGACGGGGGGGCCTCAATGAGCAGTTCTTC. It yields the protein CASSIDGRGGLNEQFF.

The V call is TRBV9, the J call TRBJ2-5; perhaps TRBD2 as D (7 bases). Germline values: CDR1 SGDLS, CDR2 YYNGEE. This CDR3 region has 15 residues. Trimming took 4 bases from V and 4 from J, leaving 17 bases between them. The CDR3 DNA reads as TGTGCCAGCAGCTTGCGGGGGCAGGGGAGAGAGACCCAGTACTTC. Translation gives CASSLRGQGRETQYF.

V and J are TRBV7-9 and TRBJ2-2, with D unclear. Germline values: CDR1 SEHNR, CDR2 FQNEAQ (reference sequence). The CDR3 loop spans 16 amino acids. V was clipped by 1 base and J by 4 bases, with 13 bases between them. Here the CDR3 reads CASSLVLAQSTGELFF. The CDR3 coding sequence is TGTGCCAGCAGCTTAGTGTTGGCACAGAGCACCGGGGAGCTGTTTTTT.

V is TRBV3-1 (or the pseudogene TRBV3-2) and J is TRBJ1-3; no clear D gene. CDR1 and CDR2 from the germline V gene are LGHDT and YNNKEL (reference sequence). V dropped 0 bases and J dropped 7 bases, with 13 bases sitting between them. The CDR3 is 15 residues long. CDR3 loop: CASSQELNPPNTIYF. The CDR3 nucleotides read TGTGCCAGCAGCCAAGAACTCAACCCCCCGAACACCATATATTTT.

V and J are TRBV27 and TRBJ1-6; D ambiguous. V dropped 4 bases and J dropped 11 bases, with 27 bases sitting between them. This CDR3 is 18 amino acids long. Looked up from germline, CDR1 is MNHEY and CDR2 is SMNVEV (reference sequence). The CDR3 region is CASSSLPGVRELSPPLHF. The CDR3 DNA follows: TGTGCCAGCAGTTCCCTCCCCGGAGTTCGGGAATTATCGCCACCCCTCCACTTT.

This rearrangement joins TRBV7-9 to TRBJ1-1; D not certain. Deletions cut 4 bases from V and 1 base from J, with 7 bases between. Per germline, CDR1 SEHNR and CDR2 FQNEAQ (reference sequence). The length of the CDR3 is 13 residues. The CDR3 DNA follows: TGTGCCAGCAGCTCCCGACAGAACACTGAAGCTTTCTTT. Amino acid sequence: CASSSRQNTEAFF. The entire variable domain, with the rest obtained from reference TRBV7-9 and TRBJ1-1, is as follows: DTGVSQNPRHKITKRGQNVTFRCDPISEHNRLYWYRQTLGQGPEFLTYFQNEAQLEKSRLLSDRFSAERPKGSFSTLEIQRTEQGDSAMYLCASSSRQNTEAFFGQGTRLTVV.

The CDR3 here is CASSYFPRVGGNTIYF. As DNA, the CDR3 is TGTGCCAGCAGTTACTTTCCCCGGGTCGGCGGAAACACCATATATTTT. This rearrangement joins TRBV6-5 to TRBJ1-3; D is undetermined. Germline assignment: CDR1 MNHEY and CDR2 SVGAGI. V lost 1 base to trimming and J lost 4 bases, with 14 bases between them. The CDR3 is 16 amino acids.